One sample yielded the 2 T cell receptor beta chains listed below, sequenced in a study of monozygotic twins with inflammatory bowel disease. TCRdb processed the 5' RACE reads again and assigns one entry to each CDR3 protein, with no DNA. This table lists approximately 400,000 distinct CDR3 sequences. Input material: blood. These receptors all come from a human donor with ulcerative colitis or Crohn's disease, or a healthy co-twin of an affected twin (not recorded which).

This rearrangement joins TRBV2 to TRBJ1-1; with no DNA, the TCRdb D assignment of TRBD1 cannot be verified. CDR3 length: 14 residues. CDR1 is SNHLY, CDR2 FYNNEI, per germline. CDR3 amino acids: CASSQTGTGTEAFF.

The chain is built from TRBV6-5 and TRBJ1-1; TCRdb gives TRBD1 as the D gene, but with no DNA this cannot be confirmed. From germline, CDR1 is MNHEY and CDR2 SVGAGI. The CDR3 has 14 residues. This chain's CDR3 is CASSYIGGKGEAFF.